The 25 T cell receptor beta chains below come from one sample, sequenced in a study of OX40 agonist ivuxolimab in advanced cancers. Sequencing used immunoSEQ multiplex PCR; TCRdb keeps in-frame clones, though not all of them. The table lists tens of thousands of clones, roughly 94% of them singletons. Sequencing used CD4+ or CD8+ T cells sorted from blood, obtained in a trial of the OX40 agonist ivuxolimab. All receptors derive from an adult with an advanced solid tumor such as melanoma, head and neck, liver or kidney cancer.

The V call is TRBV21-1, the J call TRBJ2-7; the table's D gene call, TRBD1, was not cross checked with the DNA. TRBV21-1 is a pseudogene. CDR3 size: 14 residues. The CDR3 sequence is CARSPRDTRNEQYF. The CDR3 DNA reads TGTGCCAGATCTCCCCGGGACACTCGCAACGAGCAGTACTTC.

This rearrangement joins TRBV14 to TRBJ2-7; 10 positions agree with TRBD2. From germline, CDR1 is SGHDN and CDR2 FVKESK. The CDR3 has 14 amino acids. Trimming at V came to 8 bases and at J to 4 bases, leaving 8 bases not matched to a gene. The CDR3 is CASQGVAGGYEQYF. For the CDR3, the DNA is TGTGCCAGCCAGGGGGTAGCGGGAGGTTACGAGCAGTACTTC. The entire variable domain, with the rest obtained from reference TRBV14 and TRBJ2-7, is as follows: EAGVTQFPSHSVIEKGQTVTLRCDPISGHDNLYWYRRVMGKEIKFLLHFVKESKQDESGMPNNRFLAERTGGTYSTLKVQPAELEDSGVYFCASQGVAGGYEQYFGPGTRLTVT.

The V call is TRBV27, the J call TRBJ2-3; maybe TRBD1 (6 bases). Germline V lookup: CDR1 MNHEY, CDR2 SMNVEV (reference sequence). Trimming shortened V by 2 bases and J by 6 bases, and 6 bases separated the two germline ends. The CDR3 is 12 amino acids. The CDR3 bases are TGTGCCAGCAGTTTACAGGGGGATACGCAGTATTTT. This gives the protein CASSLQGDTQYF.

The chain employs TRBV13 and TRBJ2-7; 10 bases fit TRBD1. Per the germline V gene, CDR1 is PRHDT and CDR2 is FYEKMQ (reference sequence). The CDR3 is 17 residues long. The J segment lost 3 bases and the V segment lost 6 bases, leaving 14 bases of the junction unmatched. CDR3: CASRAGPGTGAHYEQYF. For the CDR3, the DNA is TGTGCCAGCAGGGCCGGCCCAGGGACAGGGGCCCACTACGAGCAGTACTTC.

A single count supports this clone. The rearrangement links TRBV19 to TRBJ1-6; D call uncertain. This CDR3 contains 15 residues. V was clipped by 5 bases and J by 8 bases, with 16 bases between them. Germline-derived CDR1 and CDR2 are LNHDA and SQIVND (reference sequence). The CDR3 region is CASSSTEALYSPLHF. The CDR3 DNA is TGTGCCAGTAGTTCGACCGAAGCCCTCTATTCACCCCTCCACTTT.

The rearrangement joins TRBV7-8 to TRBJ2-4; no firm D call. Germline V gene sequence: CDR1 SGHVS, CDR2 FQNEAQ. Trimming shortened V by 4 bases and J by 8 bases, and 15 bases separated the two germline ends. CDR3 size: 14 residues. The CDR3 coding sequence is TGTGCCAGCAGCTCCCCATCGAGTAGGGACATTCAGTACTTC. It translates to CASSSPSSRDIQYF. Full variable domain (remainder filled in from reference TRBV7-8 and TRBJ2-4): GAGVSQSPRYKVAKRGQDVALRCDPISGHVSLFWYQQALGQGPEFLTYFQNEAQLDKSGLPSDRFFAERPEGSVSTLKIQRTQQEDSAVYLCASSSPSSRDIQYFGAGTRLSVL.

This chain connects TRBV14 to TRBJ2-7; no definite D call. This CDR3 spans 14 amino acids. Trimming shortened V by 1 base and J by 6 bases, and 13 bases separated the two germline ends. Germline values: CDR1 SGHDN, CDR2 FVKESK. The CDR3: CASSQAPKGPEQYF. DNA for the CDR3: TGTGCCAGCAGCCAAGCCCCCAAGGGCCCCGAGCAGTACTTC.

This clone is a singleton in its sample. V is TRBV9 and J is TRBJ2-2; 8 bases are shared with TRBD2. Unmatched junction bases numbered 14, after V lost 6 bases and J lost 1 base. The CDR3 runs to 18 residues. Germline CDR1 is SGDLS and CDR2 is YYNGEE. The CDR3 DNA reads TGTGCCAGCACCGAGAGGCTAGCGGGCTCTTTGAACACCGGGGAGCTGTTTTTT. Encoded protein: CASTERLAGSLNTGELFF.

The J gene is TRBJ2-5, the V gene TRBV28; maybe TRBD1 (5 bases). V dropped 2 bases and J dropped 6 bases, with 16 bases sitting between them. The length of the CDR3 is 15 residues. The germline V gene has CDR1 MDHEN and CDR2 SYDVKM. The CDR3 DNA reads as TGTGCCAGCAGTTTACCGCAGGGTGCGGTGAAGACCCAGTACTTC. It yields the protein CASSLPQGAVKTQYF.

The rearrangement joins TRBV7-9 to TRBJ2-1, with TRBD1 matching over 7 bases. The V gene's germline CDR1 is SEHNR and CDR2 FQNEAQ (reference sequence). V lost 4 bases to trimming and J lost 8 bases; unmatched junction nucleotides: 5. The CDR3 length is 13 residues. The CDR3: CASSSDRVDEQFF. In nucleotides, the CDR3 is TGTGCCAGCAGCTCAGACAGGGTCGATGAGCAGTTCTTC.

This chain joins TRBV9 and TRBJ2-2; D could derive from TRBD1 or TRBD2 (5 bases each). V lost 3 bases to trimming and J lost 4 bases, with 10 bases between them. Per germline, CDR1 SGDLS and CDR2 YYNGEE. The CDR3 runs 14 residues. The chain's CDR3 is CASSGGTGTGELFF. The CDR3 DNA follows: TGTGCCAGCAGCGGTGGGACGGGCACCGGGGAGCTGTTTTTT.

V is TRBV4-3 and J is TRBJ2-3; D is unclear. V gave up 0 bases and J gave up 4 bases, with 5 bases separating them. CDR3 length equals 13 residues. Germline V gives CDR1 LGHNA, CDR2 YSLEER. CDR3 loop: CASSQDGADTQYF. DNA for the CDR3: TGCGCCAGCAGCCAAGATGGGGCAGATACGCAGTATTTT.

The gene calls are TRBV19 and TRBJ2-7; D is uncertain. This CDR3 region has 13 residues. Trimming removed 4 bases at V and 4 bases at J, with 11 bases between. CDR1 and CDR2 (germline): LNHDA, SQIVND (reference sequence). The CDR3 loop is CASSTLSAYEQYF. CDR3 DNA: TGTGCCAGTAGTACCCTCTCTGCTTACGAGCAGTACTTC.

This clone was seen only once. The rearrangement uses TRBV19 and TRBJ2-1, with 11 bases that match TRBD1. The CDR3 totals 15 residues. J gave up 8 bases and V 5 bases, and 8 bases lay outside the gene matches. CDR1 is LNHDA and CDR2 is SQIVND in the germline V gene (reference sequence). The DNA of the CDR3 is TGTGCCAGTAGTGAGGACAGGGGGCTTCGTGATGAGCAGTTCTTC. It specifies CASSEDRGLRDEQFF.

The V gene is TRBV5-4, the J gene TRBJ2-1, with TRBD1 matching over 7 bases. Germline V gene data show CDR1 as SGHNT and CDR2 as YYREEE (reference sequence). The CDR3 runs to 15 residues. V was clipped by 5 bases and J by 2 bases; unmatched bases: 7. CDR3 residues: CASSQTGNPYNEQFF. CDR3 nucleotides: TGTGCCAGCAGTCAGACAGGGAACCCCTACAATGAGCAGTTCTTC.

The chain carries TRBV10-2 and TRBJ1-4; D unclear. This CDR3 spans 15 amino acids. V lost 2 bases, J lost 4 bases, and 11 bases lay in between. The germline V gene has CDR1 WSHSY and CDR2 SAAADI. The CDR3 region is CASSEVPEDNEKLFF. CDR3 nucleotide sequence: TGCGCCAGCAGTGAGGTGCCGGAGGATAATGAAAAACTGTTTTTT.

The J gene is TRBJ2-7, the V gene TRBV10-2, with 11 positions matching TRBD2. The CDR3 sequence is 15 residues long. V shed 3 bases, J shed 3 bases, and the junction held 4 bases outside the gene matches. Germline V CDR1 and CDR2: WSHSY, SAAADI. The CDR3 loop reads CASSDLTSGGYEQYF. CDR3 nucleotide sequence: TGCGCCAGCAGTGACCTTACTAGCGGGGGCTACGAGCAGTACTTC.

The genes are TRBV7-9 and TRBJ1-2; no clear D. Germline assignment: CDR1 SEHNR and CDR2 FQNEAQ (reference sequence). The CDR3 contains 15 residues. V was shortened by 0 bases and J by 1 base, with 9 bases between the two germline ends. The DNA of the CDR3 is TGTGCCAGCAGCTTAGCAGGAGAGAATAACTATGGCTACACCTTC. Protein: CASSLAGENNYGYTF.

This chain's CDR3 is CASSQEPRGYGYTF. In DNA form, the CDR3 reads TGTGCCAGCAGCCAAGAGCCCAGGGGGTACGGCTACACCTTC. The gene calls are TRBV5-4 and TRBJ1-2; 7 bases are shared with TRBD1. Germline trimming cut 4 bases from V and 8 bases from J; bases unmatched to any gene: 11. CDR3 length: 14 amino acids. Germline V gene data show CDR1 as SGHNT and CDR2 as YYREEE (reference sequence). Filled out from reference TRBV5-4 and TRBJ1-2, the complete variable domain reads ETGVTQSPTHLIKTRGQQVTLRCSSQSGHNTVSWYQQALGQGPQFIFQYYREEENGRGNFPPRFSGLQFPNYSSELNVNALELDDSALYLCASSQEPRGYGYTFGSGTRLTVV.

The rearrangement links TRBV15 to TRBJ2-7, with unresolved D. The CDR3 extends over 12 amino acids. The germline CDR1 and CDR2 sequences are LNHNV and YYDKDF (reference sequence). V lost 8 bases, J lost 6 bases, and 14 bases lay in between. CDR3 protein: CATRSNLGEQYF. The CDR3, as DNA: TGTGCCACCCGGTCGAACCTGGGCGAGCAGTACTTC.

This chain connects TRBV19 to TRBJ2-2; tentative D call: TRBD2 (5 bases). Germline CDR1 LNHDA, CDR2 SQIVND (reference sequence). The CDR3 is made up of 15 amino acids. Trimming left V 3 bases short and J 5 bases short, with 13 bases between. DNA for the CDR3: TGTGCCAGTAGTATCGCGGGCCGCGGGACCGGGGAGCTGTTTTTT. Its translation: CASSIAGRGTGELFF.

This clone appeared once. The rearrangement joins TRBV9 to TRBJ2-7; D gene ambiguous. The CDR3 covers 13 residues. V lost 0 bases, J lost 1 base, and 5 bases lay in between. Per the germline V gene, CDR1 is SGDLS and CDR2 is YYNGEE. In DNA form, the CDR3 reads TGTGCCAGCAGCGTAGGAATTTCCTACGAGCAGTACTTC. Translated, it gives CASSVGISYEQYF. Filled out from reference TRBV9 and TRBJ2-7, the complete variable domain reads DSGVTQTPKHLITATGQRVTLRCSPRSGDLSVYWYQQSLDQGLQFLIQYYNGEERAKGNILERFSAQQFPDLHSELNLSSLELGDSALYFCASSVGISYEQYFGPGTRLTVT.

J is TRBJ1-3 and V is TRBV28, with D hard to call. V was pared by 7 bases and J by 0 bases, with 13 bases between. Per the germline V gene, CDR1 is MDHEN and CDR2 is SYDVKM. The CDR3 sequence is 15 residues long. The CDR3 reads CASNGDHSSGNTIYF. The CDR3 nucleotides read TGTGCCAGCAATGGCGACCACAGCTCTGGAAACACCATATATTTT.

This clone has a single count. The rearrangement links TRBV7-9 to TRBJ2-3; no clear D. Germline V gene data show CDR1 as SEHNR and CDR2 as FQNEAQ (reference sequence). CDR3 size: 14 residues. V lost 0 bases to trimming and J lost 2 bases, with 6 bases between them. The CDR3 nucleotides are TGTGCCAGCAGCTTAGCCTCCTACACAGATACGCAGTATTTT. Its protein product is CASSLASYTDTQYF. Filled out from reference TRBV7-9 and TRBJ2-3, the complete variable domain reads DTGVSQNPRHKITKRGQNVTFRCDPISEHNRLYWYRQTLGQGPEFLTYFQNEAQLEKSRLLSDRFSAERPKGSFSTLEIQRTEQGDSAMYLCASSLASYTDTQYFGPGTRLTVL.

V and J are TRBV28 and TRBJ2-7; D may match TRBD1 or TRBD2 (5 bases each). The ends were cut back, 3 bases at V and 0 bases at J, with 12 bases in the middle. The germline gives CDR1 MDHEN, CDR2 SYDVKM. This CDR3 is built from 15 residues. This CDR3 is CASSFQGVASYEQYF. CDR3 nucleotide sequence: TGTGCCAGCAGTTTCCAGGGAGTGGCCTCCTACGAGCAGTACTTC.